Below are 17 T cell receptor beta chains sequenced from a single sample in a study of shared clonotypes between healthy human individuals. Sequenced by immunoSEQ multiplex PCR; TCRdb stores in-frame clones only, minus some. The table shows 2 million to 2.5 million clones, with about 92% occurring only once. The sample taken for sequencing was naive CD4+ T cells from PBMCs. The subset was: CD45RA+ positively selected. The source is a man younger than 35 in good health. Some clones in this sample may be carry-over from other donors' samples.

This chain uses TRBV11-2 with TRBJ2-5; TRBD1 is a possible D gene (5 bases). The CDR3 runs 16 residues. Per the germline V gene, CDR1 is SGHAT and CDR2 is FQNNGV. The germline V and J ends were trimmed by 5 bases and 5 bases, with 21 bases remaining between them. The CDR3 bases are TGTGCCAGCAGCCTGGGTCAAGGGGTACTTTTCGAGACCCAGTACTTC. The encoded protein is CASSLGQGVLFETQYF.

The V gene is TRBV27, the J gene TRBJ2-7; D perhaps matches TRBD2 (6 bases). This CDR3 has 14 amino acids. Germline lookup yields CDR1 MNHEY and CDR2 SMNVEV (reference sequence). V was clipped by 4 bases and J by 4 bases, with 14 bases between them. CDR3 sequence: CASSYRSGRYEQYF. CDR3 in DNA: TGTGCCAGCAGTTACCGGTCTGGGAGGTACGAGCAGTACTTC.

The chain employs TRBV28 and TRBJ1-2; no clear D. V was pared by 3 bases and J by 4 bases, with 9 bases between. The CDR3 has 13 residues. The germline CDR1 and CDR2 sequences are MDHEN and SYDVKM. The CDR3 nucleotides read TGTGCCAGCAGTTTGTCGGCGGTCTATGGCTACACCTTC. As protein: CASSLSAVYGYTF.

The chain joins TRBV19 to TRBJ2-2; D perhaps matches TRBD1 (6 bases). Trimming took 4 bases from V and 6 from J, leaving 15 bases between them. CDR3 length: 15 residues. CDR1 and CDR2 from the germline V gene are LNHDA and SQIVND (reference sequence). The CDR3 DNA sequence: TGTGCCAGTAGTAGAACAGGGTTAGGGTCCGGGGAGCTGTTTTTT. It codes for CASSRTGLGSGELFF.

This clone was seen only once. V usage is TRBV5-1 and J usage is TRBJ2-1, with D hard to call. CDR3 length: 15 amino acids. CDR1 is SGHRS, CDR2 YFSETQ, per germline. The V end lost 4 bases, the J end lost 2 bases, and 13 bases lay between the germline ends. In DNA form, the CDR3 reads TGCGCCAGCAGCCAGGACGACACTACCTACAATGAGCAGTTCTTC. Encoded protein: CASSQDDTTYNEQFF.

V and J are TRBV30 and TRBJ2-5, with TRBD2 identical over 7 bases. V dropped 3 bases and J dropped 4; count of bases not matched to a gene: 8. Germline V gene lookup returns CDR1 GTSNPN and CDR2 SVGIG (reference sequence). The CDR3 length is 14 residues. CDR3 in amino acids: CAWSGTNVGETQYF. CDR3 DNA: TGTGCCTGGAGCGGGACTAATGTCGGAGAGACCCAGTACTTC.

V gene TRBV9 combines with J gene TRBJ2-1; 7 bases map to TRBD2. This CDR3 spans 15 amino acids. The trim removed 0 bases at V and 10 bases at J, leaving 10 bases unmatched. Per germline, CDR1 SGDLS and CDR2 YYNGEE. The chain's CDR3 is CASSVVASGTAEQFF. The CDR3 region has the DNA TGTGCCAGCAGCGTAGTCGCTAGCGGAACTGCAGAGCAGTTCTTC.

The rearrangement uses TRBV29-1 and TRBJ2-3; 8 nucleotides align to TRBD2. This CDR3 spans 15 amino acids. Germline V gene lookup returns CDR1 SQVTM and CDR2 ANQGSEA. Trimming at V came to 6 bases and at J to 2 bases, leaving 10 bases not matched to a gene. The CDR3 nucleotides are TGCAGCGTGACGGGGGGGACCCAGAACACAGATACGCAGTATTTT. This encodes CSVTGGTQNTDTQYF.

This chain connects TRBV6-4 to TRBJ1-1, with D maybe TRBD1 (5 bases). Trimming left V 4 bases short and J 6 bases short, with 18 bases between. Germline V CDR1 and CDR2: MRHNA, SNTAGT. The CDR3 runs to 15 residues. This CDR3 is CASSALGGRLAEAFF. CDR3 sequence (DNA): TGTGCCAGCAGTGCCCTCGGGGGGAGATTGGCTGAAGCTTTCTTT.

This chain connects TRBV6-6 to TRBJ2-6; D ambiguous. Germline assignment: CDR1 MNHNY and CDR2 SVGAGI (reference sequence). The V gene lost 4 bases and the J gene lost 0 bases, with 10 bases spanning the gap. The CDR3 contains 16 residues. CDR3 region: CASSFYRASGANVLTF. The CDR3 bases are TGTGCCAGCAGTTTTTACAGAGCCTCTGGGGCCAACGTCCTGACTTTC.

This chain links TRBV5-1 with TRBJ2-3, with 7 bases matching TRBD2. The CDR3 covers 16 residues. CDR1 is SGHRS and CDR2 is YFSETQ in the germline V gene. With 4 bases clipped from V and 0 bases from J, the junction kept 8 bases outside the gene matches. CDR3 amino acids: CASSPSGSGSTDTQYF. In nucleotides, the CDR3 is TGCGCCAGCAGCCCCTCAGGTAGCGGGAGCACAGATACGCAGTATTTT.

The genes are TRBV15 and TRBJ1-4; no definite D call. The germline gives CDR1 LNHNV, CDR2 YYDKDF (reference sequence). The V gene lost 0 bases and the J gene lost 5 bases, with 10 bases spanning the gap. The CDR3 has 15 amino acids. CDR3 in amino acids: CATSRDLQTNEKLFF. The CDR3 region has the DNA TGTGCCACCAGCAGAGATTTACAGACAAATGAAAAACTGTTTTTT.

The chain joins TRBV28 to TRBJ1-2, with D tentatively TRBD1 (5 bases). The CDR3 has 16 amino acids. Trimming removed 4 bases from V and 4 bases from J, with 19 bases in between. Germline CDR1 and CDR2: MDHEN and SYDVKM. The CDR3 is CASSSLPTVPRYGYTF. DNA of the CDR3: TGTGCCAGCAGTTCCCTTCCGACAGTGCCCCGCTATGGCTACACCTTC.

The chain employs TRBV7-6 and TRBJ1-5; D call uncertain. The CDR3 consists of 12 residues. Trimming took 2 bases from V and 11 from J, leaving 10 bases between them. The germline gives CDR1 SGHVS, CDR2 FNYEAQ. The CDR3: CASSLPGGSQHF. As DNA, the CDR3 is TGTGCCAGCAGCTTACCAGGTGGGTCCCAGCATTTT. Together with reference TRBV7-6 and TRBJ1-5, the CDR3 gives the full variable domain: GAGVSQSPRYKVTKRGQDVALRCDPISGHVSLYWYRQALGQGPEFLTYFNYEAQQDKSGLPNDRFSAERPEGSISTLTIQRTEQRDSAMYRCASSLPGGSQHFGDGTRLSIL.

This sequence joins TRBV5-4 and TRBJ2-7; D might be TRBD1 or TRBD2, each matching 5 bases. The V end was cut by 0 bases, the J end by 2 bases, with 9 bases between. Germline loops: CDR1 SGHNT, CDR2 YYREEE (reference sequence). The CDR3 runs to 14 residues. In nucleotides, the CDR3 is TGTGCCAGCAGCTTGGCCAGGGACCCCTACGAGCAGTACTTC. This codes for CASSLARDPYEQYF. Filled out from reference TRBV5-4 and TRBJ2-7, the complete variable domain reads ETGVTQSPTHLIKTRGQQVTLRCSSQSGHNTVSWYQQALGQGPQFIFQYYREEENGRGNFPPRFSGLQFPNYSSELNVNALELDDSALYLCASSLARDPYEQYFGPGTRLTVT.

This rearrangement joins TRBV11-2 to TRBJ2-5, with 12 positions matching TRBD2. Germline-derived CDR1 and CDR2 are SGHAT and FQNNGV. Germline trimming cut 4 bases from V and 3 bases from J; bases unmatched to any gene: 6. The CDR3 runs to 16 residues. CDR3 residues: CASSSGLAGFKETQYF. The DNA of the CDR3 is TGTGCCAGCAGCTCCGGACTAGCGGGATTTAAAGAGACCCAGTACTTC.

The chain has TRBV7-2 and TRBJ2-7; D is uncertain. Germline V gives CDR1 SGHTA, CDR2 FQGNSA. The length of the CDR3 is 13 residues. The V end was cut by 3 bases, the J end by 7 bases, with 13 bases between. The CDR3 protein is CASSLTRLGEQYF. The CDR3 DNA reads as TGTGCCAGCAGCTTGACCCGGTTGGGGGAGCAGTACTTC. The whole variable domain, filled in from reference TRBV7-2 and TRBJ2-7, reads GAGVSQSPSNKVTEKGKDVELRCDPISGHTALYWYRQSLGQGLEFLIYFQGNSAPDKSGLPSDRFSAERTGGSVSTLTIQRTQQEDSAVYLCASSLTRLGEQYFGPGTRLTVT.